This entry describes one T cell receptor beta chain. Its target is not known. Germline CDR1 MNHEY, CDR2 SMNVEV (reference sequence). The CDR3 loop spans 14 amino acids. J was trimmed by 1 base and V by 6 bases; bases with no gene match: 2. This PCR relied on a set of 60 Vbeta primers and 13 Jbeta primers. The repertoire was sequenced with immunoSEQ multiplex PCR; TCRdb's copy has only in-frame clones and lacks some. Here the sample spans fewer than 95,000 clones, roughly 79% being singletons. This entry belongs to a study of cytomegalovirus exposure and HLA in healthy donors. Findings and caveats of the study: Association of a missense DCLRE1C variant with TCR beta V- and J-gene trimming was reported in a later analysis. V segments that were indistinguishable, TRBV6-2 and TRBV6-3 among them, were omitted from analysis.

The sample consisted of PBMCs. The chain joins TRBV27 to TRBJ2-5; TRBD2 aligns across 10 bases. This receptor was taken from a man younger than 45 in good health and CMV-seronegative. In DNA form, the CDR3 reads TGTGCCAGCAGCCTAGCGGGGGCCCAAGAGACCCAGTACTTC. It encodes CASSLAGAQETQYF.